The present TCR beta chain was sequenced within a study of OX40 agonist ivuxolimab in advanced cancers. Looking at the study overall: Dosing consisted of intravenous ivuxolimab at 0.01 to 10 mg/kg every 2 weeks.

This clone was observed a few times. CDR1 is MGHRA and CDR2 is YSYEKL in the germline V gene. The trim removed 2 bases at V and 1 base at J, leaving 10 bases unmatched. This CDR3 has 18 residues. Some clones are missing from TCRdb's copy, which holds only in-frame ones; the method was immunoSEQ multiplex PCR. The sample has about 51,000 clones; about four fifths are singletons. The genes are TRBV4-1 and TRBJ2-3; 9 bases match TRBD2. The source was CD4+ or CD8+ T cells sorted from blood, collected in a trial of the OX40 agonist ivuxolimab. The source is an adult with an advanced solid tumor such as melanoma, head and neck, liver or kidney cancer. CDR3 in DNA: TGCGCCAGCAGCCAACGTAGCGGGGGCCTCTCGGGCACAGATACGCAGTATTTT. Translating it yields CASSQRSGGLSGTDTQYF.